Sequencing of this T cell receptor (beta chain) was carried out in a study of blood T cell repertoires in COVID-19. Libraries were prepared by immunoSEQ multiplex PCR; TCRdb keeps only in-frame clonotypes and omits some of them. The repertoire holds about 150,000 clones, with roughly nine tenths as singletons. The sequence was collected from an older woman with acute or convalescent COVID-19. Sequencing was carried out using peripheral blood.

This chain's CDR3 is CASSPRHGSYEQYF. The CDR3 coding sequence is TGTGCCAGTAGTCCCAGACACGGATCCTACGAGCAGTACTTC. This chain uses TRBV19 with TRBJ2-7; D gene unclear. This CDR3 has 14 amino acids. The V end was cut by 5 bases, the J end by 1 base, with 12 bases between. CDR1 and CDR2 (germline): LNHDA, SQIVND (reference sequence).